A single sample is the source of the 10 T cell receptor beta chains below, sequenced in a study of cytomegalovirus exposure and HLA in healthy donors. Primers included in the PCR were 60 Vbeta and 13 Jbeta primers. Clones were read by immunoSEQ multiplex PCR, and TCRdb kept only the in-frame ones, dropping some. Among more than 95,000 clones listed, almost 80% were seen once. Sequenced sample: PBMCs. These receptors were collected from a middle-aged man in good health and CMV-seropositive.

The rearrangement joins TRBV28 to TRBJ1-5; no definite D call. The length of the CDR3 is 16 residues. The germline V and J ends were trimmed by 1 base and 4 bases, with 14 bases remaining between them. Germline assignment: CDR1 MDHEN and CDR2 SYDVKM. CDR3 protein: CASSLSLSSGNQPQHF. For the CDR3, the DNA is TGTGCCAGCAGTTTATCTCTGTCGTCGGGGAATCAGCCCCAGCATTTT.

CDR3 sequence: CASSLASGLAGGEQYF. For the CDR3, the DNA is TGTGCCAGCAGCCTAGCGTCAGGACTAGCGGGAGGCGAGCAGTACTTC. This chain connects TRBV7-3 to TRBJ2-7; 14 bases agree with TRBD2. Germline trimming cut 5 bases from V and 6 bases from J; bases unmatched to any gene: 9. This CDR3 is 16 amino acids long. Looked up from germline, CDR1 is SGHTA and CDR2 is FQGTGA.

This clone was found a few times. The chain uses TRBV5-4 and TRBJ2-1; TRBD2 matches at 8 bases. The CDR3 contains 16 residues. The V and J ends lost 0 bases and 0 bases, in that order; junction bases with no gene match: 2. Germline V gene lookup returns CDR1 SGHNT and CDR2 YYREEE (reference sequence). DNA for the CDR3: TGTGCCAGCAGCTTGGGCGGGACTAGCTCCTACAATGAGCAGTTCTTC. Protein: CASSLGGTSSYNEQFF.

The rearrangement joins TRBV6-1 to TRBJ2-7; TRBD1 matches 8 bases. The ends lost 7 bases at V and 7 bases at J; junction bases unmatched: 9. Looked up from germline, CDR1 is MNHNS and CDR2 is SASEGT. The CDR3 length is 13 residues. The CDR3 bases are TGTGCCAGCAATCGGGACAGGCTAGGGGAGCAGTACTTC. Amino acid sequence: CASNRDRLGEQYF.

This sequence joins TRBV6-5 and TRBJ2-5, with 10 bases identical to TRBD2. The J segment lost 2 bases and the V segment lost 7 bases, leaving 4 bases of the junction unmatched. Germline CDR1 and CDR2: MNHEY and SVGAGI. The CDR3 extends over 14 amino acids. The CDR3 bases are TGTGCCAGCACCAGACTAGCGGGTCAAGAGACCCAGTACTTC. Its translation: CASTRLAGQETQYF.

This chain's CDR3 is CASSSYAGPSYEQYF. The CDR3 DNA follows: TGTGCCAGCAGCTCTTACGCGGGACCCTCCTACGAGCAGTACTTC. The chain carries TRBV7-2 and TRBJ2-7, with D possibly being TRBD2 (6 bases). This CDR3 is built from 15 residues. V dropped 4 bases and J dropped 0 bases, with 13 bases sitting between them. Germline V gives CDR1 SGHTA, CDR2 FQGNSA.

The chain is built from TRBV7-9 and TRBJ2-1; 9 positions match TRBD2. The CDR3 consists of 16 residues. The germline V gene encodes CDR1 SEHNR and CDR2 FQNEAQ (reference sequence). V shed 2 bases and J 1 base; nucleotides not matched to a gene: 3. CDR3 sequence (DNA): TGTGCCAGCAGCTTATATGCGGGAGGGTCCTACAATGAGCAGTTCTTC. Protein: CASSLYAGGSYNEQFF.

The CDR3 nucleotides are TGTGCCAGCAGTGAAGGGGCAGGGGCGTTCTTACTTGGCTACACCTTC. Protein: CASSEGAGAFLLGYTF. The rearrangement joins TRBV6-1 to TRBJ1-2; a possible D gene is TRBD1 (6 bases). This CDR3 has 16 amino acids. Germline CDR1 MNHNS, CDR2 SASEGT. The V and J ends lost 1 base and 7 bases respectively, with 19 bases between them.

The rearrangement joins TRBV19 to TRBJ2-1, with TRBD2 identical over 13 bases. The CDR3 is made up of 15 amino acids. The J segment lost 7 bases and the V segment lost 3 bases, leaving 3 bases of the junction unmatched. Germline V lookup: CDR1 LNHDA, CDR2 SQIVND (reference sequence). The CDR3 loop reads CASSIGTSGMNEQFF. The CDR3 nucleotides read TGTGCCAGTAGTATTGGGACTAGCGGGATGAATGAGCAGTTCTTC.

The V and J genes are TRBV6-5 and TRBJ2-3; tentative D call: TRBD2 (6 bases). The CDR3 length is 16 residues. From germline, CDR1 is MNHEY and CDR2 SVGAGI. The V end was cut by 0 bases, the J end by 0 bases, with 10 bases between. Here the CDR3 DNA reads TGTGCCAGCAGTTACTCGCTAGCGACTAGCACAGATACGCAGTATTTT. Its protein product is CASSYSLATSTDTQYF.